Below are 25 T cell receptor beta chains sequenced from a single sample in a study of post-analysis software for immune sequencing data. These receptors have no identified antigens. The TCR beta cDNA libraries carried unique molecular identifiers. TCRdb itself ran the PCR reads through MiXCR, one entry per CDR3 protein. The table shows 350,000 to 500,000 distinct CDR3 sequences, with approximately 37% occurring only once. Overall study findings and caveats: Included in a set of five TRBV segments more frequent in patients than controls were TRBV5-6, TRBV5-1 and TRBV20-1.

Sequencing input: blood. The source of these receptors is a girl aged 2 to 9 with multiple sclerosis.

This clonotype was counted only a few times. The genes are TRBV28 and TRBJ1-4; D ambiguous. V dropped 7 bases and J dropped 8 bases, with 14 bases sitting between them. Germline V gene sequence: CDR1 MDHEN, CDR2 SYDVKM. This CDR3 spans 13 amino acids. The CDR3 coding sequence is TGTGCCAGCAACGGCCTCAGAGGAGAAAAACTGTTTTTT. It specifies CASNGLRGEKLFF.

The J gene is TRBJ2-7, the V gene TRBV28; 10 nucleotides agree with TRBD2. Losses at the gene ends were 5 bases for V and 5 bases for J; bases not matched to a gene: 6. CDR3 size: 14 residues. Germline CDR1 reads MDHEN; CDR2 reads SYDVKM. CDR3 residues: CASSERGGAHEQYF. The DNA of the CDR3 is TGTGCCAGCAGTGAGCGGGGGGGCGCCCACGAGCAGTACTTC.

Here the CDR3 reads CASSPVQGYGYTF. The CDR3 DNA follows: TGTGCCAGCAGCCCCGTCCAGGGTTATGGCTACACCTTC. This chain joins TRBV27 and TRBJ1-2; tentative D call: TRBD1 (5 bases). Trimming cost V 6 bases and J 5 bases, with 13 bases left between them. The CDR3 runs 13 residues. Germline CDR1 MNHEY, CDR2 SMNVEV (reference sequence).

About this clonotype: A read error may explain this, as a much larger clone is one base away. This sequence joins TRBV5-1 and TRBJ2-5; D may match TRBD1 or TRBD2 (5 bases each). The CDR3 covers 13 residues. From germline, CDR1 is SGHRS and CDR2 YFSETQ. The CDR3 region is CASSPGLQEAQYF. The DNA for the CDR3 is TGCGCCAGCAGCCCGGGGCTCCAAGAGGCCCAGTACTTC.

The rearrangement uses TRBV20-1 and TRBJ2-1, with TRBD2 matching over 8 bases. This CDR3 comprises 18 residues. In germline, CDR1 is DFQATT, CDR2 SNEGSKA (reference sequence). The trim removed 6 bases at V and 3 bases at J, leaving 19 bases unmatched. The CDR3 bases are TGCAGTGCCCCGACCAATCACCACCTAGCGGGCCGCTACAATGAGCAGTTCTTC. It is translated as CSAPTNHHLAGRYNEQFF.

This clonotype turned up a few times. CDR3 amino acids: CASSLAGVGVGETQYF. DNA for the CDR3: TGTGCCAGCAGCTTAGCGGGAGTAGGAGTCGGAGAGACCCAGTACTTC. The chain uses TRBV7-3 and TRBJ2-5; 7 bases align to TRBD2. Germline V lookup: CDR1 SGHTA, CDR2 FQGTGA. The CDR3 totals 16 residues. The J segment lost 4 bases and the V segment lost 2 bases, leaving 10 bases of the junction unmatched. Drawing the rest from reference TRBV7-3 and TRBJ2-5, the complete variable domain is GAGVSQTPSNKVTEKGKYVELRCDPISGHTALYWYRQSLGQGPEFLIYFQGTGAADDSGLPNDRFFAVRPEGSVSTLKIQRTERGDSAVYLCASSLAGVGVGETQYFGPGTRLLVL.

In this sample, this clonotype turned up a few times. The chain recombines TRBV6-2 or TRBV6-3 with TRBJ1-4, with D unclear. Trimming cost V 2 bases and J 10 bases, with 17 bases left between them. The CDR3 is 15 residues long. Germline assignment: CDR1 MNHEY and CDR2 SVGEGT. CDR3: CASSYGPGEGRKLFF. The DNA for the CDR3 is TGTGCCAGCAGTTACGGTCCCGGAGAAGGTAGAAAACTGTTTTTT.

This clonotype was seen a handful of times. The V call is TRBV20-1, the J call TRBJ2-7; D is uncertain. This CDR3 is 14 amino acids long. The V end lost 0 bases, the J end lost 7 bases, and 16 bases lay between the germline ends. Germline V gene sequence: CDR1 DFQATT, CDR2 SNEGSKA (reference sequence). The CDR3 sequence is CSARDRSSPREQYF. The CDR3 DNA reads as TGCAGTGCTAGAGATCGTAGCTCACCAAGGGAGCAGTACTTC.

The chain has TRBV7-2 and TRBJ2-1; D might be TRBD2 (7 bases). The J call is doubtful: the DNA matches TRBJ2-7 better. Germline loops: CDR1 SGHTA, CDR2 FQGNSA. This CDR3 is built from 16 residues. The CDR3 reads CASSWGGDIPYYEQYF. The DNA of the CDR3 is TGTGCCAGCAGCTGGGGGGGGGACATCCCTTACTACGAGCAGTACTTC.

This chain uses TRBV6-2 or TRBV6-3 with TRBJ2-2; no clear D gene. CDR3 length equals 12 residues. Germline loops: CDR1 MNHEY, CDR2 SVGEGT. Trimming took 2 bases from V and 8 from J, leaving 6 bases between them. CDR3 bases: TGTGCCAGCAGTTACAAGGCTGGGGAGCTGTTTTTT. Translating gives CASSYKAGELFF.

The chain combines TRBV11-2 with TRBJ2-5; D not certain. Germline assignment: CDR1 SGHAT and CDR2 FQNNGV. There are 12 residues in the CDR3. Trimming pared 0 bases from V and 4 bases from J, leaving 3 bases between. CDR3 nucleotide sequence: TGTGCCAGCAGCTTAGATTCAGAGACCCAGTACTTC. It translates to CASSLDSETQYF.

The chain combines TRBV7-2 with TRBJ2-2, with D possibly TRBD2 on 5 matching bases. Per germline, CDR1 SGHTA and CDR2 FQGNSA. Trimming stripped 5 bases from V and 6 bases from J, with 13 bases between. The CDR3 consists of 14 residues. CDR3 in DNA: TGTGCCAGCAGCCTATCGAGGGAACCCGGGGAGCTGTTTTTT. Its translation: CASSLSREPGELFF.

J is TRBJ1-2 and V is TRBV6-6; TRBD1 matches 7 bases. The CDR3 contains 14 residues. Germline V gene data show CDR1 as MNHNY and CDR2 as SVGAGI (reference sequence). The trim removed 6 bases at V and 0 bases at J, leaving 4 bases unmatched. CDR3: CASRRTGANYGYTF. The CDR3 nucleotides are TGTGCCAGCAGACGGACAGGAGCTAACTATGGCTACACCTTC.

The sample holds a few counts of this clonotype. The chain links TRBV28 to TRBJ2-1; the match to TRBD2 covers 10 bases. With V trimmed by 6 bases and J by 11 bases, 7 bases remained unmatched. The CDR3 contains 13 residues. Germline lookup yields CDR1 MDHEN and CDR2 SYDVKM. The CDR3 DNA reads as TGTGCCAGCAGCCGGACTAGCGGAATTAAGCAGTTCTTC. Residues: CASSRTSGIKQFF. Filled out from reference TRBV28 and TRBJ2-1, the complete variable domain reads DVKVTQSSRYLVKRTGEKVFLECVQDMDHENMFWYRQDPGLGLRLIYFSYDVKMKEKGDIPEGYSVSREKKERFSLILESASTNQTSMYLCASSRTSGIKQFFGPGTRLTVL.

This clonotype was observed at least ten times. V usage is TRBV6-6 and J usage is TRBJ2-7; TRBD2 matches 9 bases. V was pared by 7 bases and J by 2 bases, with 9 bases of the junction left unmatched. CDR1 and CDR2 from the germline V gene are MNHNY and SVGAGI (reference sequence). The CDR3 is made up of 15 amino acids. CDR3 nucleotide sequence: TGTGCCAGCACCCAAGGGCTAGCGGGGACCTACGAGCAGTACTTC. Translating it yields CASTQGLAGTYEQYF.

In its sample, this clonotype was seen a few times. This chain uses TRBV3-1 with TRBJ2-3; TRBD1 or TRBD2 may be the D gene (5 bases each). The CDR3 extends over 15 amino acids. The V and J ends lost 2 bases and 1 base respectively, with 10 bases between them. The germline V gene has CDR1 LGHDT and CDR2 YNNKEL (reference sequence). The CDR3 bases are TGTGCCAGCAGCCAAAGGTCGGGGCGCACAGATACGCAGTATTTT. This codes for CASSQRSGRTDTQYF.

The rearrangement joins TRBV12-3 or TRBV12-4 to TRBJ2-5, with a tentative D call TRBD2 (6 bases). V was clipped by 4 bases and J by 4 bases, with 10 bases between them. The CDR3 totals 13 residues. CDR3: CASSYLGGETQYF. In DNA form, the CDR3 reads TGTGCCAGCAGTTATCTGGGAGGAGAGACCCAGTACTTC.

This chain links TRBV5-5 with TRBJ2-7, with D tentatively TRBD2 (5 bases). The V end was cut by 0 bases, the J end by 2 bases, with 9 bases between. Germline V gene sequence: CDR1 SGHKS, CDR2 YYEKEE (reference sequence). The CDR3 totals 14 residues. CDR3: CASSLGRAPYEQYF. Written as DNA, the CDR3 is TGTGCCAGCAGCTTGGGGCGGGCCCCCTACGAGCAGTACTTC.

The chain links TRBV21-1 to TRBJ2-6; whether TRBD1, the table's D call, matches the DNA was not checked. TRBV21-1 constitutes a pseudogene. CDR3 length: 19 amino acids. The DNA of the CDR3 is TGTGCCAGCAGCAAAGATTCGGGACAGGGGAGCTCTGGGGCCAACGTCCTGACTTTC. Translation gives CASSKDSGQGSSGANVLTF.

The chain has TRBV5-1 and TRBJ1-1; 10 nucleotides agree with TRBD1. The CDR3 contains 14 residues. After removal of 7 bases from V and 1 base from J, the junction contained 4 bases not matched to a gene. Germline lookup yields CDR1 SGHRS and CDR2 YFSETQ. CDR3 coding DNA: TGCGCCAGCCGGGACAGGGGCCCGAACACTGAAGCTTTCTTT. This translates into CASRDRGPNTEAFF.

The chain couples TRBV6-2 or TRBV6-3 to TRBJ2-7; tentative D call: TRBD2 (6 bases). The germline gives CDR1 MNHEY, CDR2 SVGEGT. V lost 5 bases to trimming and J lost 4 bases, with 15 bases between them. The CDR3 has 14 amino acids. CDR3 DNA sequence: TGTGCCAGCAGTGACCCTCTAGCGCGGTACGAGCAGTACTTC. Protein product: CASSDPLARYEQYF.

The chain carries TRBV19 and TRBJ1-6; D is ambiguous. With 6 bases removed from V and 5 bases from J, the gap between germline ends came to 11 bases. The CDR3 consists of 14 residues. The V gene's germline CDR1 is LNHDA and CDR2 SQIVND (reference sequence). The CDR3 protein is CASRWAEHNSPLHF. In DNA form, the CDR3 reads TGTGCCAGTAGGTGGGCAGAGCATAATTCACCCCTCCACTTT.

The genes are TRBV7-3 and TRBJ2-2; D gene unclear. Germline V lookup: CDR1 SGHTA, CDR2 FQGTGA. V lost 1 base, J lost 1 base, and 10 bases lay in between. The CDR3 is made up of 16 amino acids. The CDR3 sequence: CASSLRSVLNTGELFF. CDR3 nucleotide sequence: TGTGCCAGCAGCTTAAGATCCGTGTTGAACACCGGGGAGCTGTTTTTT.

This clonotype was detected a few times. The V gene is TRBV5-1, the J gene TRBJ2-4, with D uncertain. The J call may be incorrect, as the DNA end agrees better with TRBJ2-7. The V gene's germline CDR1 is SGHRS and CDR2 YFSETQ. The CDR3 contains 15 residues. CDR3 sequence (DNA): TGCGCCAGCAGCTTGGAACAGTCATCAGCTGTCGAGCAGTACTTC. Amino acid sequence: CASSLEQSSAVEQYF.

The CDR3 DNA reads TGTGCCATCAGTGAGCAGGATTCGAGCACAGATACGCAGTATTTT. Translation: CAISEQDSSTDTQYF. V usage is TRBV10-3 and J usage is TRBJ2-3; D remains unclear. CDR3 length: 15 residues. The V gene lost 2 bases and the J gene lost 0 bases, with 9 bases spanning the gap. Germline V lookup: CDR1 ENHRY, CDR2 SYGVKD.